This T cell receptor (beta chain) emerged from a study of T cell changes during pregnancy in multiple sclerosis. Sequenced by immunoSEQ multiplex PCR; TCRdb stores in-frame clones only, minus some. The data show under 65,000 clones, less than 95% seen once. The specimen was CD8+ T cells from peripheral blood mononuclear cells, collected after pregnancy. This TCR was recovered from a female donor with multiple sclerosis, enrolled in a pregnancy study.

The CDR3: CASSFYGTSGNNEQFF. CDR3 nucleotides: TGTGCCAGCAGCTTTTACGGGACTAGCGGGAATAATGAGCAGTTCTTC. This chain uses TRBV5-8 with TRBJ2-1, with 13 bases aligning to TRBD2. Trimming took 2 bases from V and 7 from J; bases not matched to a gene: 6. The CDR3 is 16 amino acids. Germline V lookup: CDR1 SGHTS, CDR2 YDEGEE.